Sequencing of this T cell receptor (beta chain) was carried out in a study of cytomegalovirus exposure and HLA in healthy donors. In germline, CDR1 is SQVTM, CDR2 ANQGSEA. Losses at the gene ends were 6 bases for V and 7 bases for J; bases not matched to a gene: 20. The CDR3 is 16 residues long. PCR involved 60 Vbeta and 13 Jbeta primers. Profiled with immunoSEQ multiplex PCR; TCRdb holds only in-frame clones, not every one. In the table there are over 95,000 clones, around 68% of which are singletons. Sequenced sample: PBMCs. The receptor was isolated from a woman aged 35 to 49 in good health and CMV-seropositive. V usage is TRBV29-1 and J usage is TRBJ1-2; 7 nucleotides match TRBD1. The CDR3 nucleotides read TGCAGCGTAGGGGGCACAGGGGAATTTGGTTCGTTTGGCTACACCTTC. The encoded protein is CSVGGTGEFGSFGYTF.